This T cell receptor (beta chain) was recorded in a study of long-term antiretroviral therapy in people with HIV. Study-wide results and caveats: Diversity remained lower than transplant donor controls, even though it increased after ART.

With respect to this clone: As yet, its antigen is unknown.

There are 11 residues in the CDR3. CDR1 SQVTM and CDR2 ANQGSEA come from the germline V gene. Deletions cut 7 bases from V and 7 bases from J, with 13 bases between. At survey level, the immunoSEQ assay was run in its v3.0 version. Per-sample targets for sequencing were 40,000-50,000 T-cell genomes. Assay used: immunoSEQ multiplex PCR; TCRdb lists only in-frame clones, some missing. The data show under 25,000 clones, over 60% seen once. This sequence joins TRBV29-1 and TRBJ1-2, with D unclear. The sequences come from unsorted PBMCs, collected 0.5 years before starting antiretroviral therapy. The TCR sequence derives from a man between 18 and 29 years old with HIV. CDR3 amino acids: CSADFPRGYTF. CDR3 bases: TGCAGCGCGGACTTTCCCCGTGGCTACACCTTC.